This T cell receptor beta chain was documented in a study of response to subunit inactivated influenza vaccine. The germline V and J ends were trimmed by 1 base and 7 bases, with 13 bases remaining between them. Per germline, CDR1 DFQATT and CDR2 SNEGSKA (reference sequence). The CDR3 runs 13 residues. This clonotype was detected a few times. TCRdb used MiXCR to reprocess the RT-PCR reads, holding one entry per CDR3 protein. Of around 170,000 distinct CDR3 sequences detected, 9.5% to 12% appear once; the ten largest clones hold 35% to 40%. Here the sequenced sample was CD8+ T cells sorted from PBMCs, taken less than 30 months after vaccination. The receptor comes from a man between 50 and 70 years old who received an inactivated influenza vaccine. This chain links TRBV20-1 with TRBJ1-2; D might be TRBD1 (5 bases). The CDR3 region has the DNA TGCAGTGCTAGAGGACGGGACGAACTTGGCTACACCTTC. Translating it yields CSARGRDELGYTF.